The clone carrying this T cell receptor (beta chain) has a handful of counts. The entry originates in a study of T cell clones after liver transplantation. About the research overall: Liver transplant recipients had immunosuppression withdrawal attempted within 2 years. Apart from three HCV-positive recipients, transplants were for non-autoimmune, non-viral reasons.

This CDR3 region has 19 residues. Germline V lookup: CDR1 SGHAT, CDR2 FQNNGV. The V segment lost 5 bases and the J segment 4 bases; nucleotides outside the gene matches: 10. Assay used: immunoSEQ multiplex PCR; TCRdb lists only in-frame clones, some missing. Of about 80,000 clones in the sample, about 82% were seen once. The TCR sequence derives from a human patient who received a liver transplant. Some T cells may have originated in the graft donor. The gene calls are TRBV11-2 and TRBJ2-6, with TRBD2 identical over 14 bases. Sequenced here: CD4+ T cells from blood, sampled approximately 3.5 years after liver transplant. CDR3 sequence (DNA): TGTGCCAGCAGCGGCGGGGGACTAGCGGGAGTTTCGGGGGCCAACGTCCTGACTTTC. The encoded protein is CASSGGGLAGVSGANVLTF.